This entry concerns a single TCR beta chain. This sample includes further DNA sequences coding for the same CDR3. The data stem from a study of shared clonotypes between healthy human individuals. Only in-frame clones appear in the TCRdb table, and some are missing; sequencing was by immunoSEQ multiplex PCR. This table holds about 2.4 million clones, 90% to 95% found once. Trimming removed 1 base from V and 4 bases from J; junction bases left unmatched: 0. Germline-derived CDR1 and CDR2 are SSHAT and FNYEAQ (reference sequence). The CDR3 is 14 residues long. Sequencing input: naive CD4+ T cells from PBMCs. The subset is: CD45RA+ positively selected. This receptor was taken from a man aged 18 to 30 in good health. Some clones in this sample may be carry-over from other donors' samples. The chain links TRBV7-7 to TRBJ2-5; 10 bases agree with TRBD1. In DNA, the CDR3 is TGTGCCAGCAGCTTAGGGACAGGGGGAGAGACCCAGTACTTC. Amino acid sequence: CASSLGTGGETQYF.